Presented here are 8 T cell receptor beta chains from one specimen sequenced in a study of shared clonotypes between healthy human individuals (dated by TCRdb to 2018 to 2020). The method was the immunoSEQ multiplex PCR assay. Imported from immuneACCESS, the table was reduced by TCRdb to in-frame sequences with V and J called. These copies leave out some clones; in studies compared against another copy, an unresolved V gene accounts for under half, and the cause of the remainder is not known. The sample includes some 1 million clones, with around 75% observed a single time. Jointly, the top ten make up around 1.4% of the sample. The sequencing input was memory CD4+ T cells sorted from blood. The sample's cell subset or site label, decoded: CD45RA-negative fraction. Receptors were obtained from a man younger than 35 in good health.

The J gene is TRBJ1-4, the V gene TRBV5-1; tentatively, D is TRBD1 (5 bases). The CDR3 length is 14 residues. CDR1 is SGHRS and CDR2 is YFSETQ in the germline V gene. V shed 4 bases and J shed 7 bases, with 14 bases lying between them. CDR3 residues: CASSNYGGAEKLFF. The CDR3 nucleotides read TGCGCCAGCAGCAACTACGGGGGTGCTGAAAAACTGTTTTTT.

The V and J genes are TRBV9 and TRBJ1-2, with a weak D call TRBD1 (5 bases). Germline-derived CDR1 and CDR2 are SGDLS and YYNGEE. The CDR3 length is 14 residues. The V and J ends lost 4 bases and 8 bases respectively, with 18 bases between them. Written as DNA, the CDR3 is TGTGCCAGCAGCCCTGAGACGGGGCCCGGCGGCTACACCTTC. Its protein is CASSPETGPGGYTF. Filled out from reference TRBV9 and TRBJ1-2, the complete variable domain reads DSGVTQTPKHLITATGQRVTLRCSPRSGDLSVYWYQQSLDQGLQFLIQYYNGEERAKGNILERFSAQQFPDLHSELNLSSLELGDSALYFCASSPETGPGGYTFGSGTRLTVV.

The chain has TRBV7-2 and TRBJ2-7, with 7 bases aligning to TRBD1. Germline CDR1 reads SGHTA; CDR2 reads FQGNSA. The V segment lost 8 bases and the J segment 0 bases; nucleotides outside the gene matches: 10. The CDR3 is 15 residues long. CDR3 in DNA: TGTGCCAGCGCCAAGGGGGCGAGTAGCTCCTACGAGCAGTACTTC. Protein sequence: CASAKGASSSYEQYF. The complete variable domain, with remaining parts taken from reference TRBV7-2 and TRBJ2-7, reads GAGVSQSPSNKVTEKGKDVELRCDPISGHTALYWYRQSLGQGLEFLIYFQGNSAPDKSGLPSDRFSAERTGGSVSTLTIQRTQQEDSAVYLCASAKGASSSYEQYFGPGTRLTVT.

The chain couples TRBV29-1 to TRBJ1-2, with D possibly matching TRBD1 (6 bases). Trimming took 6 bases from V and 7 from J, leaving 12 bases between them. Germline CDR1 reads SQVTM; CDR2 reads ANQGSEA. The CDR3 runs 11 residues. CDR3 coding DNA: TGCAGCGTCGCAGGGGTGGGTGGCTACACCTTC. Translation gives CSVAGVGGYTF.

This sequence joins TRBV5-4 and TRBJ2-1; tentative D call: TRBD2 (6 bases). The CDR3 has 15 residues. The V gene's germline CDR1 is SGHNT and CDR2 YYREEE (reference sequence). Trimming removed 0 bases from V and 5 bases from J, with 12 bases in between. The CDR3 here is CASSLVGGSNNEQFF. The DNA for the CDR3 is TGTGCCAGCAGCTTGGTTGGAGGGTCCAACAATGAGCAGTTCTTC.

The V and J genes are TRBV5-4 and TRBJ1-4; D may be TRBD1 (6 bases). The CDR3 runs 13 residues. CDR1 SGHNT and CDR2 YYREEE come from the germline V gene (reference sequence). The V gene lost 0 bases and the J gene lost 7 bases, with 7 bases spanning the gap. The DNA for the CDR3 is TGTGCCAGCAGCTTGGTAGGGGGTGAAAAACTGTTTTTT. This translates into CASSLVGGEKLFF. Together with reference TRBV5-4 and TRBJ1-4, the CDR3 gives the full variable domain: ETGVTQSPTHLIKTRGQQVTLRCSSQSGHNTVSWYQQALGQGPQFIFQYYREEENGRGNFPPRFSGLQFPNYSSELNVNALELDDSALYLCASSLVGGEKLFFGSGTQLSVL.

In this sample, this clone turned up a few times. The V and J genes are TRBV16 and TRBJ2-1; TRBD2 might be the D (5 bases). V was pared by 0 bases and J by 4 bases, with 7 bases between. Germline V lookup: CDR1 KGHSY, CDR2 FQNENV. This CDR3 contains 14 residues. CDR3 protein: CASSQSRVYNEQFF. CDR3 sequence (DNA): TGTGCCAGCAGCCAATCGCGGGTGTACAATGAGCAGTTCTTC.

As regards this clone: The sample has other DNA sequences that encode this CDR3 too. The chain joins TRBV10-3 to TRBJ1-4; D perhaps matches TRBD1 (6 bases). Germline V gives CDR1 ENHRY, CDR2 SYGVKD. Trimming shortened V by 6 bases and J by 3 bases, and 8 bases separated the two germline ends. The CDR3 loop spans 13 amino acids. In DNA form, the CDR3 reads TGTGCCATCAGCGGGGGCGCTAATGAAAAACTGTTTTTT. Amino acid sequence: CAISGGANEKLFF.